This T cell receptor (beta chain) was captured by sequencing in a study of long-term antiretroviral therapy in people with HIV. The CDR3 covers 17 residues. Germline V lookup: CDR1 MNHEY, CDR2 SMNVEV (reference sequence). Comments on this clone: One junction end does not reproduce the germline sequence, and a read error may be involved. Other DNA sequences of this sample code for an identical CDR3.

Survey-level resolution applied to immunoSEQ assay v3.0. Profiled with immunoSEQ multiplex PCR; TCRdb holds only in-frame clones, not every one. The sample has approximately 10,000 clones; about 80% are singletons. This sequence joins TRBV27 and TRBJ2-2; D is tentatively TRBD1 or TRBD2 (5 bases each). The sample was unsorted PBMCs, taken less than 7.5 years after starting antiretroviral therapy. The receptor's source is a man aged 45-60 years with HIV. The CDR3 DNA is TGTGCCAGCAGTCCCGACCCCTCAGGGATTAGGACCGGGGAACTGTTTTTT. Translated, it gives CASSPDPSGIRTGELFF.